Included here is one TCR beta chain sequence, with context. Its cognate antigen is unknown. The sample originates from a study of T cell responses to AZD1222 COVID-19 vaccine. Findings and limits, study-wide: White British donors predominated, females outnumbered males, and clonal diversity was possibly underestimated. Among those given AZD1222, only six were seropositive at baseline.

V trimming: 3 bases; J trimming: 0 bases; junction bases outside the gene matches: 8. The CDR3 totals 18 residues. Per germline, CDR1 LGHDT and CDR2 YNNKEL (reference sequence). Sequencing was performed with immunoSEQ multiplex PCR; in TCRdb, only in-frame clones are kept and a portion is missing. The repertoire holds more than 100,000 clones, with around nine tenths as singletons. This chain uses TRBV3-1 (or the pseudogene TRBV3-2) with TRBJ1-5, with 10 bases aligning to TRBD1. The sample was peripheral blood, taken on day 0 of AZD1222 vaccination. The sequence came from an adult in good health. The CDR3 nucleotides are TGTGCCAGCAGCCAGACGGACAGGGGGTCCTATAGCAATCAGCCCCAGCATTTT. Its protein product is CASSQTDRGSYSNQPQHF.